The 30 T cell receptor beta chains below were found in one sample sequenced in a study of blood T cell repertoires in COVID-19. Using immunoSEQ multiplex PCR, the repertoire was profiled, and TCRdb retains in-frame clones only, with some absent. Of around 170,000 clones listed, approximately 86% are singletons. The sequencing input was peripheral blood. Source of these receptors: a man aged 50-59 years with active or convalescent COVID-19.

The V call is TRBV18, the J call TRBJ1-1, with a weak D call TRBD1 (5 bases). This CDR3 region has 13 residues. Trimming pared 3 bases from V and 7 bases from J, leaving 12 bases between. The germline V gene has CDR1 KGHSH and CDR2 LQKENI. The CDR3 sequence is CASSPPGRSEAFF. The DNA for the CDR3 is TGTGCCAGCTCACCTCCAGGGAGGAGTGAAGCTTTCTTT. Based on the CDR3 plus reference TRBV18 and TRBJ1-1, the full variable domain is NAGVMQNPRHLVRRRGQEARLRCSPMKGHSHVYWYRQLPEEGLKFMVYLQKENIIDESGMPKERFSAEFPKEGPSILRIQQVVRGDSAAYFCASSPPGRSEAFFGQGTRLTVV.

Concerning this clone: Only one base separates this from a far larger clonotype, so it likely reflects a read error. V is TRBV9 and J is TRBJ1-2; D gene ambiguous. Germline CDR1 reads SGDLS; CDR2 reads YYNGEE. Trimming shortened V by 4 bases and J by 4 bases, and 5 bases separated the two germline ends. The CDR3 contains 11 residues. The CDR3 DNA reads as TGTGCCAGCAGCCGCAGCTATGGCTACACCTTC. The encoded protein is CASSRSYGYTF. Full variable domain (rest looked up from reference TRBV9 and TRBJ1-2): DSGVTQTPKHLITATGQRVTLRCSPRSGDLSVYWYQQSLDQGLQFLIQYYNGEERAKGNILERFSAQQFPDLHSELNLSSLELGDSALYFCASSRSYGYTFGSGTRLTVV.

This sequence joins TRBV11-3 and TRBJ2-1; D call uncertain. Trimming shortened V by 3 bases and J by 7 bases, and 13 bases separated the two germline ends. CDR3 size: 14 residues. Looked up from germline, CDR1 is SGHNT and CDR2 is YENEEA. Written as DNA, the CDR3 is TGTGCCAGCAGCTTTCGGAGAGGCGATAATGAGCAGTTCTTC. Translated, it gives CASSFRRGDNEQFF.

The V call is TRBV4-1, the J call TRBJ1-1; D not resolved. V was pared by 4 bases and J by 3 bases, with 9 bases between. Germline V lookup: CDR1 MGHRA, CDR2 YSYEKL. The CDR3 spans 13 residues. CDR3 protein: CASSLTTDTEAFF. The CDR3 nucleotides read TGCGCCAGCAGCCTCACCACGGACACTGAAGCTTTCTTT.

The chain links TRBV6-5 to TRBJ2-7; 10 bases are shared with TRBD1. This CDR3 region has 14 residues. Germline loops: CDR1 MNHEY, CDR2 SVGAGI. With 5 bases clipped from V and 3 bases from J, the junction kept 4 bases outside the gene matches. The CDR3 nucleotides read TGTGCCAGCAGTCAGGACAGGGGGTTCTACGAGCAGTACTTC. As protein: CASSQDRGFYEQYF.

CDR3 in DNA: TGTGCCAGCTCACCCCCCGGGACAGGGTTCAATGAGCAGTTCTTC. Translating gives CASSPPGTGFNEQFF. This chain joins TRBV18 and TRBJ2-1, with 9 bases aligning to TRBD1. The germline CDR1 and CDR2 sequences are KGHSH and LQKENI. The CDR3 extends over 15 amino acids. V lost 3 bases and J lost 6; bases outside the gene matches: 6.

The rearrangement joins TRBV2 to TRBJ2-4, with 9 bases matching TRBD2. J lost 1 base, V lost 6 bases, and 7 bases had no gene match. The germline V gene has CDR1 SNHLY and CDR2 FYNNEI. This CDR3 is 16 amino acids long. In DNA form, the CDR3 reads TGTGCCAGCAGACAACTTAGCGGGAGTGCCAAAAACATTCAGTACTTC. Its protein product is CASRQLSGSAKNIQYF.

The DNA for the CDR3 is TGTGCCAGCAGTGAATCCGCAGGGCGACAGCCCCAGCATTTT. This gives the protein CASSESAGRQPQHF. This chain connects TRBV2 to TRBJ1-5; TRBD1 might be the D (5 bases). The V gene lost 2 bases and the J gene lost 7 bases, with 12 bases spanning the gap. CDR1 is SNHLY, CDR2 FYNNEI, per germline. CDR3 length: 14 amino acids.

Here the CDR3 DNA reads TGCGCCAGCAGCCCTTCGACAGGGCTCAATTCACCCCTCCACTTT. Its protein is CASSPSTGLNSPLHF. V gene TRBV5-1 combines with J gene TRBJ1-6; 7 bases are a match to TRBD1. The CDR3 length is 15 residues. Per the germline V gene, CDR1 is SGHRS and CDR2 is YFSETQ. The J segment lost 7 bases and the V segment lost 4 bases, leaving 8 bases of the junction unmatched.

This clone was counted once. The chain recombines TRBV18 with TRBJ1-1; D not resolved. This CDR3 comprises 14 residues. Germline V gene sequence: CDR1 KGHSH, CDR2 LQKENI. V lost 4 bases to trimming and J lost 4 bases, with 13 bases between them. The DNA of the CDR3 is TGTGCCAGCTCACTCCTTGTAGTGTCCACTGAAGCTTTCTTT. Protein sequence: CASSLLVVSTEAFF.

This clone was observed once. The rearrangement links TRBV18 to TRBJ1-5; TRBD1 matches 7 bases. Germline V gene sequence: CDR1 KGHSH, CDR2 LQKENI. The CDR3 length is 16 residues. The J segment lost 4 bases and the V segment lost 0 bases, leaving 6 bases of the junction unmatched. DNA of the CDR3: TGTGCCAGCTCACCACCGACAGGGTCAGGGAATCAGCCCCAGCATTTT. Its protein is CASSPPTGSGNQPQHF.

The chain recombines TRBV5-4 with TRBJ2-3, with 8 bases fitting TRBD2. Looked up from germline, CDR1 is SGHNT and CDR2 is YYREEE (reference sequence). The CDR3 is 15 residues long. V dropped 4 bases and J dropped 11; count of bases not matched to a gene: 15. CDR3 bases: TGTGCCAGCAGCACCCCTAGCGGGCCCCTAGTGGGGCAGTATTTT. Protein sequence: CASSTPSGPLVGQYF.

The genes are TRBV5-5 and TRBJ1-5; D not certain. CDR1 SGHKS and CDR2 YYEKEE come from the germline V gene (reference sequence). The CDR3 totals 16 residues. V was clipped by 4 bases and J by 5 bases, with 19 bases between them. CDR3 sequence: CASSHPFGQMDQPQHF. The CDR3 DNA reads as TGTGCCAGCAGCCACCCGTTTGGGCAGATGGATCAGCCCCAGCATTTT.

V is TRBV21-1 and J is TRBJ1-5. TRBV21-1 is a pseudogene segment. The CDR3 runs 15 residues. CDR3 region: CASSKGGGIYQPQHF. The DNA of the CDR3 is TGTGCCAGCAGCAAAGGGGGGGGTATCTATCAGCCCCAGCATTTT.

V and J are TRBV24-1 and TRBJ1-2; D uncertain. This CDR3 spans 14 amino acids. The germline V and J ends were trimmed by 3 bases and 8 bases, with 15 bases remaining between them. The V gene's germline CDR1 is KGHDR and CDR2 SFDVKD. CDR3 amino acids: CATSDPFLLGGYTF. The CDR3, as DNA: TGTGCCACCAGTGATCCCTTCCTACTAGGAGGCTACACCTTC.

The J gene is TRBJ1-5, the V gene TRBV19; the D gene is possibly TRBD1 (5 bases). The V end was cut by 3 bases, the J end by 4 bases, with 16 bases between. The germline V gene encodes CDR1 LNHDA and CDR2 SQIVND (reference sequence). The CDR3 consists of 16 residues. The CDR3 here is CASSMVRGRRNQPQHF. Written as DNA, the CDR3 is TGTGCCAGTAGTATGGTGCGGGGGAGGAGGAATCAGCCCCAGCATTTT.

The chain links TRBV5-1 to TRBJ2-7; TRBD1 matches 10 bases. CDR3 length: 16 amino acids. Germline assignment: CDR1 SGHRS and CDR2 YFSETQ. With V trimmed by 2 bases and J by 0 bases, 5 bases remained unmatched. CDR3 in amino acids: CASSFGDRGSSYEQYF. As DNA, the CDR3 is TGCGCCAGCAGCTTTGGGGACAGGGGAAGCTCCTACGAGCAGTACTTC. Using reference TRBV5-1 and TRBJ2-7 for the parts outside the CDR3, the full variable domain is KAGVTQTPRYLIKTRGQQVTLSCSPISGHRSVSWYQQTPGQGLQFLFEYFSETQRNKGNFPGRFSGRQFSNSRSEMNVSTLELGDSALYLCASSFGDRGSSYEQYFGPGTRLTVT.

This clone was picked up a small number of times. The chain employs TRBV4-1 and TRBJ2-1, with TRBD2 matching 11 bases. The CDR3 runs 18 residues. V shed 0 bases and J 5 bases; nucleotides not matched to a gene: 9. Germline V gene sequence: CDR1 MGHRA, CDR2 YSYEKL. This chain's CDR3 is CASSQDPPTSGTNNEQFF. DNA of the CDR3: TGCGCCAGCAGCCAAGATCCTCCGACTAGCGGGACTAACAATGAGCAGTTCTTC.

Regarding this clone: Additional DNA sequences in this sample encode the identical CDR3. CDR3 nucleotide sequence: TGTGCCAGCTCACCGGCGGACAGTAACTATGGCTACACCTTC. Protein sequence: CASSPADSNYGYTF. This rearrangement joins TRBV18 to TRBJ1-2, with D perhaps TRBD1 (6 bases). Germline CDR1 is KGHSH and CDR2 is LQKENI. The CDR3 spans 14 residues. V was clipped by 3 bases and J by 1 base, with 9 bases between them.

The chain uses TRBV14 and TRBJ1-2; D is unclear. Trimming cost V 4 bases and J 3 bases, with 18 bases left between them. The length of the CDR3 is 16 residues. Germline V gene sequence: CDR1 SGHDN, CDR2 FVKESK. CDR3 coding DNA: TGTGCCAGCAGCCCTTTGGGAAGAGGGAGGGACTATGGCTACACCTTC. It translates to CASSPLGRGRDYGYTF.

This clone was recorded a few times. The chain uses TRBV6-5 and TRBJ2-2, with D hard to call. CDR1 is MNHEY, CDR2 SVGAGI, per germline. Trimming pared 7 bases from V and 6 bases from J, leaving 6 bases between. The CDR3 consists of 11 residues. CDR3 DNA: TGTGCCAGCACACGGGCCGGGGAGCTGTTTTTT. It codes for CASTRAGELFF.

This chain uses TRBV24-1 with TRBJ1-2; 7 bases are shared with TRBD1. The CDR3 totals 14 residues. CDR1 is KGHDR and CDR2 is SFDVKD in the germline V gene. V was clipped by 5 bases and J by 0 bases; unmatched bases: 2. CDR3 sequence (DNA): TGTGCCACCAGTGGGGACAGCACTAACTATGGCTACACCTTC. As protein: CATSGDSTNYGYTF.

This clone appeared once. DNA for the CDR3: TGTGCCAGCAGCGTGGGGGGACAGGGGGCTTCGTACTCCTACGAGCAGTACTTC. Amino acids: CASSVGGQGASYSYEQYF. This rearrangement joins TRBV9 to TRBJ2-7, with 12 bases identical to TRBD1. After removal of 2 bases from V and 0 bases from J, the junction contained 9 bases not matched to a gene. Germline-derived CDR1 and CDR2 are SGDLS and YYNGEE. The CDR3 runs to 18 residues.

This chain uses TRBV7-2 with TRBJ1-1; D remains ambiguous. CDR3 length: 14 amino acids. Germline V CDR1 and CDR2: SGHTA, FQGNSA. V gave up 5 bases and J gave up 0 bases, with 10 bases separating them. CDR3 sequence: CASSPRHLNTEAFF. The CDR3, as DNA: TGTGCCAGCAGCCCTCGACACTTGAACACTGAAGCTTTCTTT.

The chain has TRBV30 and TRBJ2-1; 7 nucleotides match TRBD2. The V gene's germline CDR1 is GTSNPN and CDR2 SVGIG (reference sequence). V shed 2 bases and J 8 bases; nucleotides not matched to a gene: 15. The CDR3 totals 16 residues. The CDR3: CAWSFRGEAKRDEQFF. For the CDR3, the DNA is TGTGCCTGGAGTTTTCGGGGGGAGGCGAAAAGGGATGAGCAGTTCTTC. The full variable domain, completed using reference TRBV30 and TRBJ2-1, is SQTIHQWPATLVQPVGSPLSLECTVEGTSNPNLYWYRQAAGRGLQLLFYSVGIGQISSEVPQNLSASRPQDRQFILSSKKLLLSDSGFYLCAWSFRGEAKRDEQFFGPGTRLTVL.

This chain connects TRBV7-2 to TRBJ1-2, with 10 bases aligning to TRBD1. The CDR3 runs 16 residues. Germline-derived CDR1 and CDR2 are SGHTA and FQGNSA. After removal of 5 bases from V and 1 base from J, the junction contained 7 bases not matched to a gene. CDR3 nucleotide sequence: TGTGCCAGCAGCACCGGGACAGGGGACCGTAACTATGGCTACACCTTC. Translated, it gives CASSTGTGDRNYGYTF.

The chain has TRBV15 and TRBJ1-1; D possibly corresponds to TRBD1 (6 bases). V lost 3 bases, J lost 1 base, and 15 bases lay in between. Germline V gene lookup returns CDR1 LNHNV and CDR2 YYDKDF (reference sequence). The CDR3 has 16 residues. The CDR3, as DNA: TGTGCCACCAGCAGGCCGGGTAGGGGGAGGAACACTGAAGCTTTCTTT. Its protein product is CATSRPGRGRNTEAFF.

This sequence joins TRBV19 and TRBJ1-5, with D maybe TRBD1 (6 bases). There are 15 residues in the CDR3. CDR1 is LNHDA, CDR2 SQIVND, per germline (reference sequence). Trimming stripped 7 bases from V and 7 bases from J, with 20 bases between. The CDR3 nucleotides are TGTGCCAGTACGCAGGGGCCGGGGGGGAAGCAGCCCCAGCATTTT. As protein: CASTQGPGGKQPQHF.

This chain uses TRBV10-3 with TRBJ1-2; unclear D gene. Trimming pared 0 bases from V and 8 bases from J, leaving 7 bases between. The CDR3 loop spans 12 amino acids. Germline CDR1 is ENHRY and CDR2 is SYGVKD. CDR3 nucleotide sequence: TGTGCCATCAGTGAGTCGGGCCGGGGCTACACCTTC. Translated: CAISESGRGYTF.

The rearrangement links TRBV18 to TRBJ2-2, with D tentatively TRBD1 (5 bases). Per germline, CDR1 KGHSH and CDR2 LQKENI. This CDR3 has 16 residues. Trimming took off 6 bases at V and 0 bases at J, with 14 bases between the two ends. The CDR3 protein is CASSERRQTNTGELFF. The CDR3 region has the DNA TGTGCCAGCTCGGAGAGGAGACAGACGAACACCGGGGAGCTGTTTTTT.